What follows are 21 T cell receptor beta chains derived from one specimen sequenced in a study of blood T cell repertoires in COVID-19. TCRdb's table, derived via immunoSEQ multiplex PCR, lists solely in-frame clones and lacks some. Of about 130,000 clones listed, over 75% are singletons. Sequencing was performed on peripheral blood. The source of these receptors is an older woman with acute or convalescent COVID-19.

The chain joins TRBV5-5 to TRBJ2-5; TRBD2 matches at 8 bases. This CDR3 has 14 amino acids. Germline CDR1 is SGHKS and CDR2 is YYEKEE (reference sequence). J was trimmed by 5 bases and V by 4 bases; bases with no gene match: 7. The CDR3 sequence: CASSPGGDWETQYF. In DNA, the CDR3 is TGTGCCAGCAGCCCGGGGGGGGATTGGGAGACCCAGTACTTC.

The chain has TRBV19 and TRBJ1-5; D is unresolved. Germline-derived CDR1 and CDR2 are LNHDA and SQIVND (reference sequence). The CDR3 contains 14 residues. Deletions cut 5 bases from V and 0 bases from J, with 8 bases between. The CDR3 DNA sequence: TGTGCCAGTAGTGGAGCACATAGCAATCAGCCCCAGCATTTT. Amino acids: CASSGAHSNQPQHF.

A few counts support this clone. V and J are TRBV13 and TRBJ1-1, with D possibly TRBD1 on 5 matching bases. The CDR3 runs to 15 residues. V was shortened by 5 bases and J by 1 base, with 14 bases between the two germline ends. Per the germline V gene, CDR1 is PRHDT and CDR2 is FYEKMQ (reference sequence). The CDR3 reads CASSRLSTGNTEAFF. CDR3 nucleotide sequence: TGTGCCAGCAGCCGACTCTCTACAGGGAACACTGAAGCTTTCTTT.

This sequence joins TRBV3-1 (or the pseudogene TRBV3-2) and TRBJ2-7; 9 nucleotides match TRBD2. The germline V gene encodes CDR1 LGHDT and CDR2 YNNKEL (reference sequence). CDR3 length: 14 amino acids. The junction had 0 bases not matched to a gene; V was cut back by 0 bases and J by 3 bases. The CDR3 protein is CASSQDSGGYEQYF. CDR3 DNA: TGTGCCAGCAGCCAAGATAGCGGGGGCTACGAGCAGTACTTC.

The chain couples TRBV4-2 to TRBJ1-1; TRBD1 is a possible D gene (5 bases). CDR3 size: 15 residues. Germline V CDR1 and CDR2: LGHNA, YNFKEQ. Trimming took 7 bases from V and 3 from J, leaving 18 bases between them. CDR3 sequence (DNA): TGTGCCAGCACCCACTTCGGGGGGGGGTACACTGAAGCTTTCTTT. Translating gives CASTHFGGGYTEAFF.

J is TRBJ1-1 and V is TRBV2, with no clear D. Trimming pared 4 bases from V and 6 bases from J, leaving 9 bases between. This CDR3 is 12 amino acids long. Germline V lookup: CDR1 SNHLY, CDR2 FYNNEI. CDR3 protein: CASSGGFAEAFF. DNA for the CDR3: TGTGCCAGCAGTGGCGGGTTCGCTGAAGCTTTCTTT.

CDR3 in DNA: TGCGCCAGCAGTGTTGGGAGAAACACTGAAGCTTTCTTT. Encoded protein: CASSVGRNTEAFF. V gene TRBV10-2 combines with J gene TRBJ1-1; unclear D gene. The CDR3 totals 13 residues. The V and J ends lost 4 bases and 2 bases respectively, with 8 bases between them. CDR1 WSHSY and CDR2 SAAADI come from the germline V gene.

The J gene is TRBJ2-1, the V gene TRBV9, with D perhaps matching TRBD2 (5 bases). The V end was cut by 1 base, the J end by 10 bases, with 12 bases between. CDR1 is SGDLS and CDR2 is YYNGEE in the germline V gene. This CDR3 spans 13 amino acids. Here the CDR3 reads CASSVRELTEQFF. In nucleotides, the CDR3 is TGTGCCAGCAGCGTAAGGGAGCTCACGGAGCAGTTCTTC.

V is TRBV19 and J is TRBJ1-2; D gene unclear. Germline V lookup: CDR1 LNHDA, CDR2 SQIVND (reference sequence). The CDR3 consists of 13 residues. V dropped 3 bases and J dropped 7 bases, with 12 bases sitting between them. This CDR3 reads CASSINWRPGYTF. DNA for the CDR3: TGTGCCAGTAGTATTAACTGGAGACCTGGCTACACCTTC.

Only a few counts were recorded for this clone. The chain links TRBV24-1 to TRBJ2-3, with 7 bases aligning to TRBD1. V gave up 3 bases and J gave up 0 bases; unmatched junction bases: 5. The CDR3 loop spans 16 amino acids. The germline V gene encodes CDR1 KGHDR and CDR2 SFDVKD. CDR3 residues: CATSDRQGGSTDTQYF. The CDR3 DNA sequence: TGTGCCACCAGTGATCGACAGGGTGGGAGCACAGATACGCAGTATTTT.

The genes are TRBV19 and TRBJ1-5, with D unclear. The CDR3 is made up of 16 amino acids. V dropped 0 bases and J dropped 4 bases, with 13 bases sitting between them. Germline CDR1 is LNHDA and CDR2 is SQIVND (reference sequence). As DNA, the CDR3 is TGTGCCAGTAGTATAGACAAGGCCCAACTAAATCAGCCCCAGCATTTT. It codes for CASSIDKAQLNQPQHF.

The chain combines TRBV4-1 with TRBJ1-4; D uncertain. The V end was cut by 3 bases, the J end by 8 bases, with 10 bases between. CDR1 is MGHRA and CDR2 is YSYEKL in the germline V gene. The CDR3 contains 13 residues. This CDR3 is CASSQELAEKLFF. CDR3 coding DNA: TGCGCCAGCAGCCAGGAGTTAGCGGAAAAACTGTTTTTT.

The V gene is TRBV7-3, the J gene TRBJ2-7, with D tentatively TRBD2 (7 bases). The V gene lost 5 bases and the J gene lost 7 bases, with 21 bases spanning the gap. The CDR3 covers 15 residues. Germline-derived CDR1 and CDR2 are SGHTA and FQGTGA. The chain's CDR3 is CASSPRGAGVGEQYF. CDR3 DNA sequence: TGTGCCAGCAGCCCCCGGGGGGCGGGAGTGGGGGAGCAGTACTTC.

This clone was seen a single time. DNA of the CDR3: TGTGCCACCAGCGGAACAGGGTCTTCGGGAAACACCATATATTTT. Amino acids: CATSGTGSSGNTIYF. This chain links TRBV15 with TRBJ1-3, with a tentative D call TRBD1 (6 bases). The length of the CDR3 is 15 residues. Trimming pared 5 bases from V and 4 bases from J, leaving 15 bases between. Germline CDR1 reads LNHNV; CDR2 reads YYDKDF (reference sequence).

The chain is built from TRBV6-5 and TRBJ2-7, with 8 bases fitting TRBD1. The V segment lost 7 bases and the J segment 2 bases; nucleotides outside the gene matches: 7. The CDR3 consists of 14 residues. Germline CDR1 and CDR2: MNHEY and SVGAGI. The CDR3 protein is CASTNDRGTYEQYF. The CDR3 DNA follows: TGTGCCAGCACAAATGACAGGGGAACCTACGAGCAGTACTTC.

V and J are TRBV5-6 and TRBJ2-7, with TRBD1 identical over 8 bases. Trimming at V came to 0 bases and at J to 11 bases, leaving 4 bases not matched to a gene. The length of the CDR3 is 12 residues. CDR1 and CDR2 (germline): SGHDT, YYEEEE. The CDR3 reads CASSLATGEEYV. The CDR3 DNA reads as TGTGCCAGCAGCTTGGCGACAGGGGAGGAGTACGTC.

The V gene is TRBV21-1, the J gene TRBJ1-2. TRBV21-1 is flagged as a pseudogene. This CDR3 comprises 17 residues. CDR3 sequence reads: CASSKVAGLARLYGYTF. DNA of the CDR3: TGTGCCAGCAGCAAAGTAGCAGGTCTGGCCCGACTATATGGCTACACCTTC.

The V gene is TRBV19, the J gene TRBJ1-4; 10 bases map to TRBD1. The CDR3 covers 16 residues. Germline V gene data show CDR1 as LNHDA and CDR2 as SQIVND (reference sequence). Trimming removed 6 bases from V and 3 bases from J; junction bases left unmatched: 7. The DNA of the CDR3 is TGTGCCAGTAGGCCGGGACAGGGGTGGCCTAATGAAAAACTGTTTTTT. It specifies CASRPGQGWPNEKLFF.

The CDR3, as DNA: TGTGCCAGCAGCCAAGATGCAGGGGGCTACACCTTC. Its translation: CASSQDAGGYTF. The genes are TRBV3-1 (or the pseudogene TRBV3-2) and TRBJ1-2; D is perhaps TRBD1 (5 bases). The germline gives CDR1 LGHDT, CDR2 YNNKEL (reference sequence). Trimming cost V 0 bases and J 8 bases, with 7 bases left between them. The CDR3 runs 12 residues.

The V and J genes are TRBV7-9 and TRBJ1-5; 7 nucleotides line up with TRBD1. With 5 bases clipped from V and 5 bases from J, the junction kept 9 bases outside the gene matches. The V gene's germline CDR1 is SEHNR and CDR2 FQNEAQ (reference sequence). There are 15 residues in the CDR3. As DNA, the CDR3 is TGTGCCAGCAGCCCGGACGGGGACAGTTATCAGCCCCAGCATTTT. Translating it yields CASSPDGDSYQPQHF.

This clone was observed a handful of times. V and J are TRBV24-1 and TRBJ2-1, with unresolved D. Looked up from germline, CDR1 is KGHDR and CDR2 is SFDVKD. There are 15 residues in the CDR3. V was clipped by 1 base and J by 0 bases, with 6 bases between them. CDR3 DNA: TGTGCCACCAGTGATTTAGCGAGCTCCTACAATGAGCAGTTCTTC. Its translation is CATSDLASSYNEQFF.